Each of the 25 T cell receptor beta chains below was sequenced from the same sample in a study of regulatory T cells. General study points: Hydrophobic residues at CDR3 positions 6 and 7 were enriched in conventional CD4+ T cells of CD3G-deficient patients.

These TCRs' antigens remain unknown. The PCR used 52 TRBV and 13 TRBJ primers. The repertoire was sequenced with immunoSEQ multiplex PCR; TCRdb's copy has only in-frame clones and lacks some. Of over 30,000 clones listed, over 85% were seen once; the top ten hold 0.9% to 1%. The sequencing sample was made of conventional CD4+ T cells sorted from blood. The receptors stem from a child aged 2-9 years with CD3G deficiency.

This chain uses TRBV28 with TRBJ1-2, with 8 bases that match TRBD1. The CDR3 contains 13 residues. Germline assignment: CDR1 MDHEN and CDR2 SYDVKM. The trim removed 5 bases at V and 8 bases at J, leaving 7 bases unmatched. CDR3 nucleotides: TGTGCCAGCAGTGCCCAGGGGGCTGGGGGCTACACCTTC. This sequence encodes CASSAQGAGGYTF.

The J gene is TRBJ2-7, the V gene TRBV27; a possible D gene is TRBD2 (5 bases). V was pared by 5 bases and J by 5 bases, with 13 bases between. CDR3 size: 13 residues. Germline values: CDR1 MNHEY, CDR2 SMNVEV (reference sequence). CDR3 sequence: CASSPTLRDEQYF. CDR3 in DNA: TGTGCCAGCAGTCCCACCTTGAGGGACGAGCAGTACTTC.

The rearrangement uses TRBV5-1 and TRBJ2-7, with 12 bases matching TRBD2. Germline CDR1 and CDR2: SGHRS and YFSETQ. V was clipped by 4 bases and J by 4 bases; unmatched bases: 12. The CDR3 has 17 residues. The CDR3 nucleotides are TGCGCCAGCAGCGCCGGACTAGCGGGAACCGCCACATACGAGCAGTACTTC. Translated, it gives CASSAGLAGTATYEQYF.

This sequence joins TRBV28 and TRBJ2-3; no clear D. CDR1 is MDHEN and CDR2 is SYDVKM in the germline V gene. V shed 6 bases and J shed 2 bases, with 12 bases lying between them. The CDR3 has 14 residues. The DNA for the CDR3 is TGTGCCAGCAGCTTTTCACTCTACACAGATACGCAGTATTTT. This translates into CASSFSLYTDTQYF.

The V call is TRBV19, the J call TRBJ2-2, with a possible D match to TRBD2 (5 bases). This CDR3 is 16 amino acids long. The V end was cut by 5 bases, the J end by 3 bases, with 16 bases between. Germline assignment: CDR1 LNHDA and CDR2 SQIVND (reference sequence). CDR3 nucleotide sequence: TGTGCCAGTAGTGCGGGCCCTACGTGGGACACCGGGGAGCTGTTTTTT. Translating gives CASSAGPTWDTGELFF.

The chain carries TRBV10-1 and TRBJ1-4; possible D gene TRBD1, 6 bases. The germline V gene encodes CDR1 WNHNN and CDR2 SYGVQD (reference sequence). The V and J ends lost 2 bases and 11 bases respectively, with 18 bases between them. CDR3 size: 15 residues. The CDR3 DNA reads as TGCGCCAGCAGTGAGAGGGGGGGAAGATTAGAGAAACTGTTTTTT. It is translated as CASSERGGRLEKLFF.

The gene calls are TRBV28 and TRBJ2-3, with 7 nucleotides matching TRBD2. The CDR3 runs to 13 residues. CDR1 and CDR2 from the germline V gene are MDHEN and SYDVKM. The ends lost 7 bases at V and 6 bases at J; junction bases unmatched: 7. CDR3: CASTVNGRDTQYF. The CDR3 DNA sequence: TGTGCCAGCACCGTAAACGGGAGGGATACGCAGTATTTT.

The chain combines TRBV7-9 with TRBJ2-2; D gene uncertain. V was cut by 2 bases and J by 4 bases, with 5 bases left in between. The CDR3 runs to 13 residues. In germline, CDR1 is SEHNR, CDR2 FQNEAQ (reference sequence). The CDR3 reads CASSLFPTGELFF. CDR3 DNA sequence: TGTGCCAGCAGCTTATTCCCCACCGGGGAGCTGTTTTTT.

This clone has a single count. CDR3 in DNA: TGTGCCAGCAGCTTAGGAGCGCCCACGGGCGAGCAGTACTTC. Translating it yields CASSLGAPTGEQYF. The chain joins TRBV7-8 to TRBJ2-7; D unresolved. The germline gives CDR1 SGHVS, CDR2 FQNEAQ. Trimming shortened V by 1 base and J by 6 bases, and 13 bases separated the two germline ends. The CDR3 length is 14 residues.

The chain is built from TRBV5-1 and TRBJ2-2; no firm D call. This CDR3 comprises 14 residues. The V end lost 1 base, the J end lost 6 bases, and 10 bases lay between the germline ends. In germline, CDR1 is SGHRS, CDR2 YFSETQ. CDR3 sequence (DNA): TGCGCCAGCAGCTTGTCTATCGGGCCCGGGGAGCTGTTTTTT. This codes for CASSLSIGPGELFF. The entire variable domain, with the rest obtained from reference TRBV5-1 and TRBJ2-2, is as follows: KAGVTQTPRYLIKTRGQQVTLSCSPISGHRSVSWYQQTPGQGLQFLFEYFSETQRNKGNFPGRFSGRQFSNSRSEMNVSTLELGDSALYLCASSLSIGPGELFFGEGSRLTVL.

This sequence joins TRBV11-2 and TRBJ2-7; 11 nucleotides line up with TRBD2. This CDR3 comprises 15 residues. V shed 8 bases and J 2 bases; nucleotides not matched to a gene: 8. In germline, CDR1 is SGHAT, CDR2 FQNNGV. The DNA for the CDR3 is TGTGCCAGCGCCCGAGGGACTAGCGGAACCTACGAGCAGTACTTC. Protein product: CASARGTSGTYEQYF.

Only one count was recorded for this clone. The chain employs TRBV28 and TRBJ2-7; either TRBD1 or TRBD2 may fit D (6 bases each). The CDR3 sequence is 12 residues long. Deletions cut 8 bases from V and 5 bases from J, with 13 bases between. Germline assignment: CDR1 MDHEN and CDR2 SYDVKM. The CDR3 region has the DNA TGTGCCAGCTCCCGAGGGGGGAACGAGCAGTACTTC. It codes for CASSRGGNEQYF.

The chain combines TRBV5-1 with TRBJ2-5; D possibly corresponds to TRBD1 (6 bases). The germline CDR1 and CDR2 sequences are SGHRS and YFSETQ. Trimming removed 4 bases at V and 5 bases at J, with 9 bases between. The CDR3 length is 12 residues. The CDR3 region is CASSLQGETQYF. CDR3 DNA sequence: TGCGCCAGCAGCCTCCAGGGGGAGACCCAGTACTTC.

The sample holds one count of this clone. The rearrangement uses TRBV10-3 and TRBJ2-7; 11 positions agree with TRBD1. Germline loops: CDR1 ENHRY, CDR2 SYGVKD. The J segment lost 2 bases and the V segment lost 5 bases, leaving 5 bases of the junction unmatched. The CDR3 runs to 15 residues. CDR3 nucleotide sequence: TGTGCCATCAGTCGGGACAGGGGGGGCCCCTACGAGCAGTACTTC. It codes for CAISRDRGGPYEQYF.

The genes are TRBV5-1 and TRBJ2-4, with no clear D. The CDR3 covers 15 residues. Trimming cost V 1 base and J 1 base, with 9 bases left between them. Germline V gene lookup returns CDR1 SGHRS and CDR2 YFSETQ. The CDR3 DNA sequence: TGCGCCAGCAGCTTGTGGGAAAGTGCCAAAAACATTCAGTACTTC. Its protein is CASSLWESAKNIQYF.

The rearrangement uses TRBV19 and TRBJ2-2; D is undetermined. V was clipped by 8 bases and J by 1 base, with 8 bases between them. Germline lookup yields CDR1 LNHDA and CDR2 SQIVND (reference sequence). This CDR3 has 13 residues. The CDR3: CASSGRNTGELFF. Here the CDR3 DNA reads TGTGCCAGTTCGGGTAGGAACACCGGGGAGCTGTTTTTT. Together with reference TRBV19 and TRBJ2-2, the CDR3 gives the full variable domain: DGGITQSPKYLFRKEGQNVTLSCEQNLNHDAMYWYRQDPGQGLRLIYYSQIVNDFQKGDIAEGYSVSREKKESFPLTVTSAQKNPTAFYLCASSGRNTGELFFGEGSRLTVL.

The CDR3 loop reads CASSLRVDRGPETQYF. The CDR3 coding sequence is TGTGCCAGCAGTTTAAGGGTCGACAGGGGGCCAGAGACCCAGTACTTC. This chain connects TRBV28 to TRBJ2-5; TRBD1 matches 10 bases. The CDR3 is 16 residues long. J lost 4 bases, V lost 2 bases, and 7 bases had no gene match. Germline V gene sequence: CDR1 MDHEN, CDR2 SYDVKM. Full variable domain (remainder filled in from reference TRBV28 and TRBJ2-5): DVKVTQSSRYLVKRTGEKVFLECVQDMDHENMFWYRQDPGLGLRLIYFSYDVKMKEKGDIPEGYSVSREKKERFSLILESASTNQTSMYLCASSLRVDRGPETQYFGPGTRLLVL.

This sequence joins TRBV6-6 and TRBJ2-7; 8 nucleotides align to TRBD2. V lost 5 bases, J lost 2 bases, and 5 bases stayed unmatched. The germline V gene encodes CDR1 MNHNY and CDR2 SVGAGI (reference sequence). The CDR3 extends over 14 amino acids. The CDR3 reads CASSLGGRTYEQYF. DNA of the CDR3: TGTGCCAGCAGTCTGGGCGGGAGGACCTACGAGCAGTACTTC.

For the CDR3, the DNA is TGTGCCAGCAGTTACAGGGCAGGGGGTGGCTACACCTTC. Protein: CASSYRAGGGYTF. The gene calls are TRBV6-6 and TRBJ1-2, with 7 bases lining up with TRBD1. The V and J ends lost 2 bases and 7 bases, in that order; junction bases with no gene match: 4. The germline gives CDR1 MNHNY, CDR2 SVGAGI (reference sequence). The CDR3 is 13 amino acids.

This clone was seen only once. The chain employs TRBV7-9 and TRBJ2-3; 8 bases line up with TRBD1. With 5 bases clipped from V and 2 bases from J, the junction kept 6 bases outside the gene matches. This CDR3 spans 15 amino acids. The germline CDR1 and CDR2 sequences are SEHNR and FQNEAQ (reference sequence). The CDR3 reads CASSRRTGLTDTQYF. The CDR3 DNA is TGTGCCAGCAGCCGTCGGACAGGGCTCACAGATACGCAGTATTTT.

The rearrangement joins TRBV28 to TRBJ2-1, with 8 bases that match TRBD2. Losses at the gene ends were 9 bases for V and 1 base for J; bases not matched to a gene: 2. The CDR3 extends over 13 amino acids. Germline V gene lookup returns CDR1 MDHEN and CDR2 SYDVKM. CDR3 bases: TGTGCCAGTTCGGGAGGGTCCTACAATGAGCAGTTCTTC. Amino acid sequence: CASSGGSYNEQFF. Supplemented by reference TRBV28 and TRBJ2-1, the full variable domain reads DVKVTQSSRYLVKRTGEKVFLECVQDMDHENMFWYRQDPGLGLRLIYFSYDVKMKEKGDIPEGYSVSREKKERFSLILESASTNQTSMYLCASSGGSYNEQFFGPGTRLTVL.

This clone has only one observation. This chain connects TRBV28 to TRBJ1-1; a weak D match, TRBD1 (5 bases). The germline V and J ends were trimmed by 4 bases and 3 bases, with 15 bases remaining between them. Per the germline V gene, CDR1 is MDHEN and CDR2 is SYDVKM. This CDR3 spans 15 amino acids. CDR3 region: CASSSSGAGDTEAFF. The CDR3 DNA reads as TGTGCCAGCAGTTCATCTGGGGCCGGGGACACTGAAGCTTTCTTT.

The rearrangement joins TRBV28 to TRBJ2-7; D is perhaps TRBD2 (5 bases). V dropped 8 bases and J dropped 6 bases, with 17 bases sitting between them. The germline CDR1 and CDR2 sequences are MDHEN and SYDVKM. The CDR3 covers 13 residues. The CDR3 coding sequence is TGTGCCAGCTCACCGGGAAGGTTCCGCGAGCAGTACTTC. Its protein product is CASSPGRFREQYF.

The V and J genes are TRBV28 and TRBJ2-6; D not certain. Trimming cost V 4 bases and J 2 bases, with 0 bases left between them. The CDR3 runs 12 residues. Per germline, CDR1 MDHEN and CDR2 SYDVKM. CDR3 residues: CASSSGANVLTF. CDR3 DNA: TGTGCCAGCAGTTCTGGGGCCAACGTCCTGACTTTC. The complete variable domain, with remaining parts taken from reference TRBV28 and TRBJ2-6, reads DVKVTQSSRYLVKRTGEKVFLECVQDMDHENMFWYRQDPGLGLRLIYFSYDVKMKEKGDIPEGYSVSREKKERFSLILESASTNQTSMYLCASSSGANVLTFGAGSRLTVL.

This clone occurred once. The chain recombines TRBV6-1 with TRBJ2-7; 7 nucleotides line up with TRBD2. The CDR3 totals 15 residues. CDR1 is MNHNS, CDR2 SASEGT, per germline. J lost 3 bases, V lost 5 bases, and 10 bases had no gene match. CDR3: CASSPWSGGNYEQYF. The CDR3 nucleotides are TGTGCCAGCAGTCCCTGGTCGGGAGGCAACTACGAGCAGTACTTC.